One sample yielded the 29 T cell receptor beta chains listed below, sequenced in a study of blood T cell repertoires in COVID-19. Only in-frame clones appear in the TCRdb table, and some are missing; sequencing was by immunoSEQ multiplex PCR. The sample holds some 120,000 clones, 75% to 90% seen once. Sequenced: peripheral blood. The receptors originated from a man in his sixties or seventies with active or convalescent COVID-19.

This rearrangement joins TRBV9 to TRBJ1-2; no clear D. V was clipped by 0 bases and J by 8 bases, with 11 bases between them. Germline assignment: CDR1 SGDLS and CDR2 YYNGEE. The CDR3 loop spans 13 amino acids. In DNA form, the CDR3 reads TGTGCCAGCAGCGTAGACCGGAGAGGCGGCTACACCTTC. Translated, it gives CASSVDRRGGYTF.

This chain connects TRBV5-8 to TRBJ2-2; the match to TRBD2 covers 8 bases. Trimming removed 0 bases from V and 7 bases from J; junction bases left unmatched: 11. The CDR3 contains 17 residues. Germline V gene sequence: CDR1 SGHTS, CDR2 YDEGEE. CDR3 protein: CASSLGGDSGSSGELFF. The CDR3 bases are TGTGCCAGCAGCTTGGGGGGAGACAGCGGGAGCAGCGGGGAGCTGTTTTTT.

This clone was counted a few times. The chain uses TRBV28 and TRBJ1-3; 8 bases match TRBD1. The germline V gene has CDR1 MDHEN and CDR2 SYDVKM. Unmatched junction bases numbered 5, after V lost 7 bases and J lost 0 bases. The CDR3 runs to 15 residues. The CDR3 DNA reads as TGTGCCAGCACCCGGACAGGGAGCTCTGGAAACACCATATATTTT. Translation: CASTRTGSSGNTIYF.

This chain connects TRBV3-1 (or the pseudogene TRBV3-2) to TRBJ2-7; possible D gene TRBD2, 5 bases. The CDR3 has 14 amino acids. V lost 4 bases and J 6 bases, leaving 16 bases between the germline ends. Germline CDR1 is LGHDT and CDR2 is YNNKEL (reference sequence). CDR3 sequence: CASSPSSEGAEQYF. The CDR3 DNA is TGTGCCAGCAGCCCTAGCTCCGAGGGCGCCGAGCAGTACTTC.

J is TRBJ2-7 and V is TRBV5-1; 9 nucleotides align to TRBD2. Germline V gives CDR1 SGHRS, CDR2 YFSETQ. This CDR3 region has 15 residues. The V and J ends lost 0 bases and 4 bases, in that order; junction bases with no gene match: 5. The CDR3 DNA is TGCGCCAGCAGCTTGGGAGCGGGAGGACTTTACGAGCAGTACTTC. Translating it yields CASSLGAGGLYEQYF.

The chain combines TRBV18 with TRBJ2-3, with 10 bases matching TRBD2. Losses at the gene ends were 6 bases for V and 4 bases for J; bases not matched to a gene: 7. The CDR3 is 15 amino acids. Germline loops: CDR1 KGHSH, CDR2 LQKENI. The CDR3 reads CASSPQAGGSDTQYF. CDR3 nucleotide sequence: TGTGCCAGCTCGCCTCAAGCGGGAGGGTCAGATACGCAGTATTTT.

This rearrangement joins TRBV6-5 to TRBJ1-2, with TRBD1 as a possible D gene (6 bases). Deletions cut 8 bases from V and 0 bases from J, with 16 bases between. The CDR3 length is 15 residues. Germline V gene lookup returns CDR1 MNHEY and CDR2 SVGAGI. Here the CDR3 reads CASAPLGGSNYGYTF. The CDR3 DNA sequence: TGTGCCAGCGCCCCTTTAGGGGGATCTAACTATGGCTACACCTTC.

The chain's CDR3 is CASSEAAGVYNEQFF. CDR3 nucleotide sequence: TGCGCCAGCAGTGAAGCGGCGGGAGTGTACAATGAGCAGTTCTTC. The chain employs TRBV10-1 and TRBJ2-1, with 7 bases fitting TRBD2. CDR3 size: 15 residues. From germline, CDR1 is WNHNN and CDR2 SYGVQD (reference sequence). V lost 3 bases and J lost 4; bases outside the gene matches: 6.

The rearrangement joins TRBV18 to TRBJ1-4; 11 positions match TRBD1. Germline loops: CDR1 KGHSH, CDR2 LQKENI. This CDR3 has 13 residues. The V segment lost 8 bases and the J segment 7 bases; nucleotides outside the gene matches: 3. CDR3 residues: CASRTGGSEKLFF. In DNA form, the CDR3 reads TGTGCCAGCCGGACAGGGGGCAGTGAAAAACTGTTTTTT.

V is TRBV6-5 and J is TRBJ1-2; no firm D call. Looked up from germline, CDR1 is MNHEY and CDR2 is SVGAGI. V was clipped by 3 bases and J by 4 bases, with 9 bases between them. The CDR3 is 13 amino acids. For the CDR3, the DNA is TGTGCCAGCAGTTATACAGAGGGCTATGGCTACACCTTC. Its translation: CASSYTEGYGYTF.

This sequence joins TRBV28 and TRBJ1-5; TRBD1 is a possible D gene (6 bases). V dropped 8 bases and J dropped 7 bases, with 12 bases sitting between them. Germline V gene sequence: CDR1 MDHEN, CDR2 SYDVKM. There are 12 residues in the CDR3. CDR3 sequence: CASLGGGQPQHF. Written as DNA, the CDR3 is TGTGCCAGCTTAGGGGGGGGGCAGCCCCAGCATTTT.

The DNA of the CDR3 is TGTGCCACCAGTAGGGGCCAGGGGTGGGAGACCCAGTACTTC. Protein: CATSRGQGWETQYF. The J gene is TRBJ2-5, the V gene TRBV24-1, with D maybe TRBD1 (6 bases). The V end lost 6 bases, the J end lost 5 bases, and 15 bases lay between the germline ends. This CDR3 is 14 amino acids long. CDR1 and CDR2 (germline): KGHDR, SFDVKD.

The rearrangement links TRBV19 to TRBJ1-2; TRBD1 aligns across 7 bases. CDR3 length equals 14 residues. The junction had 7 bases not matched to a gene; V was cut back by 4 bases and J by 5 bases. CDR1 and CDR2 from the germline V gene are LNHDA and SQIVND (reference sequence). CDR3 DNA: TGTGCCAGTAGTACAATGACAGGGATTTATGGCTACACCTTC. This gives the protein CASSTMTGIYGYTF.

The rearrangement joins TRBV28 to TRBJ2-5; a weak D match, TRBD1 (6 bases). V was cut by 6 bases and J by 2 bases, with 13 bases left in between. The CDR3 is 14 residues long. Germline V CDR1 and CDR2: MDHEN, SYDVKM. The CDR3 DNA reads as TGTGCCAGCAGCTATGGGACACAACAAGAGACCCAGTACTTC. Translating it yields CASSYGTQQETQYF.

The chain employs TRBV19 and TRBJ1-1; D gene uncertain. Germline lookup yields CDR1 LNHDA and CDR2 SQIVND (reference sequence). The CDR3 has 11 amino acids. The V end lost 3 bases, the J end lost 7 bases, and 6 bases lay between the germline ends. The CDR3 bases are TGTGCCAGTAGTATGGCAGGTGAAGCTTTCTTT. Amino acid sequence: CASSMAGEAFF.

V is TRBV24-1 and J is TRBJ2-5; tentatively, D is TRBD2 (6 bases). Germline-derived CDR1 and CDR2 are KGHDR and SFDVKD. The CDR3 has 14 amino acids. V was cut by 4 bases and J by 5 bases, with 13 bases left in between. CDR3 coding DNA: TGTGCCACCAGTGACCCGAGGAGGGCGGAGACCCAGTACTTC. Amino acids: CATSDPRRAETQYF.

The chain links TRBV25-1 to TRBJ1-3, with 7 nucleotides matching TRBD1. V trimming: 5 bases; J trimming: 4 bases; junction bases outside the gene matches: 8. CDR3 size: 15 residues. From germline, CDR1 is MGHDK and CDR2 SYGVNS. The CDR3 DNA reads TGTGCCAGCAGTTTAGACACAGGGGCAGGAAACACCATATATTTT. Translation gives CASSLDTGAGNTIYF.

The J gene is TRBJ2-5, the V gene TRBV19; D perhaps matches TRBD2 (5 bases). The CDR3 loop spans 14 amino acids. The germline V and J ends were trimmed by 6 bases and 5 bases, with 16 bases remaining between them. The germline V gene has CDR1 LNHDA and CDR2 SQIVND (reference sequence). This chain's CDR3 is CASSRFPGEETQYF. The CDR3 DNA reads TGTGCCAGTAGCAGATTCCCTGGGGAGGAGACCCAGTACTTC.

This clone came up many times. The rearrangement links TRBV6-5 to TRBJ2-3; the D gene is possibly TRBD1 (5 bases). Trimming took off 7 bases at V and 5 bases at J, with 10 bases between the two ends. From germline, CDR1 is MNHEY and CDR2 SVGAGI. The CDR3 contains 12 residues. The CDR3: CASKGIGDTQYF. CDR3 nucleotides: TGTGCCAGCAAGGGGATAGGAGATACGCAGTATTTT.

This sequence joins TRBV3-1 (or the pseudogene TRBV3-2) and TRBJ2-6; a possible D gene is TRBD1 (6 bases). The CDR3 spans 16 residues. The germline V gene encodes CDR1 LGHDT and CDR2 YNNKEL (reference sequence). Trimming left V 1 base short and J 4 bases short, with 11 bases between. The CDR3 nucleotides read TGTGCCAGCAGCCAAGCCGCGACAGGCGGGGCCAACGTCCTGACTTTC. Its translation is CASSQAATGGANVLTF.

This chain connects TRBV6-5 to TRBJ2-5, with 9 bases aligning to TRBD2. Looked up from germline, CDR1 is MNHEY and CDR2 is SVGAGI. The CDR3 covers 14 residues. J gave up 1 base and V 8 bases, and 5 bases lay outside the gene matches. This CDR3 reads CASGRLAVQETQYF. The DNA for the CDR3 is TGTGCCAGCGGACGACTAGCGGTCCAAGAGACCCAGTACTTC.

The chain couples TRBV14 to TRBJ2-7; possible D gene TRBD1, 6 bases. The CDR3 is 15 amino acids. V lost 3 bases and J 3 bases, leaving 15 bases between the germline ends. Germline V gene data show CDR1 as SGHDN and CDR2 as FVKESK. The CDR3 DNA follows: TGTGCCAGCAGCCAGGGACAACGGACGGGCTACGAGCAGTACTTC. It encodes CASSQGQRTGYEQYF.

The J gene is TRBJ1-4, the V gene TRBV5-8, with 11 positions matching TRBD1. The CDR3 totals 14 residues. V shed 4 bases, J shed 8 bases, and the junction held 4 bases outside the gene matches. CDR1 is SGHTS, CDR2 YDEGEE, per germline. The CDR3 region has the DNA TGTGCCAGCAGCCGGGACAGGGGGAAAGAAAAACTGTTTTTT. Translated, it gives CASSRDRGKEKLFF.

This clone has just one count. The chain links TRBV28 to TRBJ1-1, with 8 bases matching TRBD1. Germline V CDR1 and CDR2: MDHEN, SYDVKM. V lost 6 bases and J lost 4; bases outside the gene matches: 7. The CDR3 loop spans 14 amino acids. DNA for the CDR3: TGTGCCAGCAGCGACGAGACAGGGGTCACTGAAGCTTTCTTT. It encodes CASSDETGVTEAFF.

The chain uses TRBV29-1 and TRBJ1-1; D remains ambiguous. The CDR3 covers 13 residues. Trimming took off 5 bases at V and 3 bases at J, with 13 bases between the two ends. Germline V gene lookup returns CDR1 SQVTM and CDR2 ANQGSEA. In DNA form, the CDR3 reads TGCAGCGTTCGGCGAACTAGGGACACTGAAGCTTTCTTT. Its translation is CSVRRTRDTEAFF.

This clone was seen a few times. V is TRBV2 and J is TRBJ1-1; D might be TRBD1 (5 bases). Looked up from germline, CDR1 is SNHLY and CDR2 is FYNNEI. The V gene lost 4 bases and the J gene lost 6 bases, with 12 bases spanning the gap. The CDR3 consists of 13 residues. The CDR3 DNA is TGTGCCAGCAGTGTGGGGGGAATGGCTGAAGCTTTCTTT. It yields the protein CASSVGGMAEAFF.

The table lists this clone with a count of one. A far more abundant clone sits one base away, making this likely a read error. This rearrangement joins TRBV13 to TRBJ2-7, with TRBD2 matching 8 bases. There are 15 residues in the CDR3. Germline CDR1 PRHDT, CDR2 FYEKMQ (reference sequence). The trim removed 6 bases at V and 2 bases at J, leaving 9 bases unmatched. The CDR3: CASRSGGELTYEQYF. In DNA, the CDR3 is TGTGCCAGCAGGTCCGGGGGGGAGTTAACCTACGAGCAGTACTTC.

The rearrangement links TRBV5-1 to TRBJ1-6; weak D call: TRBD1 (5 bases). V was cut by 0 bases and J by 9 bases, with 10 bases left in between. In germline, CDR1 is SGHRS, CDR2 YFSETQ. CDR3 length: 14 residues. The CDR3 nucleotides are TGCGCCAGCAGCTTGGAAACAGGATCTTCACCCCTCCACTTT. Translating it yields CASSLETGSSPLHF.

In its sample, this clone was seen once. The J gene is TRBJ2-1, the V gene TRBV10-3; D unclear. Germline CDR1 is ENHRY and CDR2 is SYGVKD. The CDR3 has 12 residues. V lost 2 bases and J lost 8, with 7 bases in between. DNA for the CDR3: TGTGCCATCAGTGAGGGCGGATATGAGCAGTTCTTC. Amino acid sequence: CAISEGGYEQFF.